This T cell receptor (beta chain) stems from a study of cytomegalovirus exposure and HLA in healthy donors. Across the study: The early release's HLA-typed donors yielded tens of millions of unique TCRs.

The donors (healthy individuals) were bone marrow donors. The V and J ends lost 5 bases and 3 bases, in that order; junction bases with no gene match: 4. Germline CDR1 and CDR2: SGHRS and YFSETQ. The CDR3 sequence is 13 residues long. Amplification used 60 Vbeta primers and 13 Jbeta primers. Profiled with immunoSEQ multiplex PCR; TCRdb holds only in-frame clones, not every one. The sample lists some 130,000 clones, 82% occurring once. Specimen: PBMCs. V and J are TRBV5-1 and TRBJ2-7; 8 nucleotides line up with TRBD2. This TCR came from a woman aged 45-59 years in good health and CMV-seropositive. CDR3 amino acids: CASRGTSIYEQYF. Written as DNA, the CDR3 is TGCGCCAGCAGGGGGACTAGTATCTACGAGCAGTACTTC.